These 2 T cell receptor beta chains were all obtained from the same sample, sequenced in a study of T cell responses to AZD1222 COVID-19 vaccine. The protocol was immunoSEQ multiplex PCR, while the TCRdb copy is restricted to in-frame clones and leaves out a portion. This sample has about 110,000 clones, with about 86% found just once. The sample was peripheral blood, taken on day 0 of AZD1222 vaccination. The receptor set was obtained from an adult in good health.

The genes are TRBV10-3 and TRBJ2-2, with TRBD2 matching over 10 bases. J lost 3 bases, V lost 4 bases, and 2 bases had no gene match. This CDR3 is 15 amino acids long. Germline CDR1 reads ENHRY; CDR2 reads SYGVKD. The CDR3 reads CAISAGTSDTGELFF. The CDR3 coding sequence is TGTGCCATCAGTGCCGGGACTAGCGACACCGGGGAGCTGTTTTTT.

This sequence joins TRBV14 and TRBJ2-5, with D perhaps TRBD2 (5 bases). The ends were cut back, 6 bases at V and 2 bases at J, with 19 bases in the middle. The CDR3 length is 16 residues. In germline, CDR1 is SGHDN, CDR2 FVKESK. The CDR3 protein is CASSRFGGGFQETQYF. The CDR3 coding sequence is TGTGCCAGCAGTCGGTTCGGCGGAGGCTTTCAAGAGACCCAGTACTTC.